A selection of T cell receptor beta chains follows, all from one sample in a study of regulatory and conventional T cells in RAG deficiency. The repertoire was sequenced with immunoSEQ multiplex PCR; TCRdb's copy has only in-frame clones and lacks some. The data hold about 7,100 clones, with roughly 89% observed a single time. These data also formed part of another study, on regulatory T cells.

The sample was CD127- CD25+ CD4+ Tregs sorted from blood. These receptor sequences come from a human donor in good health. The CDR3 runs from the conserved cysteine through the conserved F or W. The D gene is left open where the match is weak. Rows give clone size only sometimes, using once, few, many, or a class for an expanded clone.

CDR3 length	V gene	J gene	clone size	D gene	CDR3 DNA	CDR3 protein
13	TRBV30	TRBJ1-5	-	-	TGTGCCTGGGCCGTGACAGGTAATCAGCCCCAGCATTTT	CAWAVTGNQPQHF
12	TRBV5-1	TRBJ1-2	-	-	TGCGCCAGCAGCTTGGACAGCTATGGCTACACCTTC	CASSLDSYGYTF
14	TRBV10-3	TRBJ2-5	-	-	TGTGCCATCAGTGATGGTGAGGGTCGGGAGACCCAGTACTTC	CAISDGEGRETQYF
12	TRBV11-1	TRBJ2-7	-	-	TGTGCCAGCAGCTCAAACTCCTACGAGCAGTACTTC	CASSSNSYEQYF
19	TRBV4-1	TRBJ1-6	-	TRBD1	TGCGCCAGCAGCTCCACCCCTCAGGGGGCGAACCGCTATAATTCACCCCTCCACTTT	CASSSTPQGANRYNSPLHF
17	TRBV5-1	TRBJ2-7	-	-	TGCGCCAGCAGCCCCCGGTCGGGGGAAACACCGACGGGGGAGCAGTACTTC	CASSPRSGETPTGEQYF
13	TRBV5-6	TRBJ1-6	-	TRBD1	TGTGCCAGCAGCCAAGACAGGGTTGGACCCCTCCACTTT	CASSQDRVGPLHF
17	TRBV19	TRBJ1-1	-	TRBD1	TGTGCCAGTAGTATCGGACAGGGAAGACTGATGAACACTGAAGCTTTCTTT	CASSIGQGRLMNTEAFF
13	TRBV27	TRBJ2-3	-	TRBD2	TGTGCCAGTAAACTAGCGGGTACAGATACGCAGTATTTT	CASKLAGTDTQYF
12	TRBV28	TRBJ2-1	-	-	TGTGCCAGCGGGGGGATGAACAATGAGCAGTTCTTC	CASGGMNNEQFF
17	TRBV5-5	TRBJ2-7	-	TRBD1	TGTGCCAGCAGCTTGGGTTGGACAGGGGGGGGTCGTGGCGAGCAGTACTTC	CASSLGWTGGGRGEQYF
14	TRBV25-1	TRBJ1-5	-	-	TGTGCCAGCAGTTCTCGGGGAGGCAATCAGCCCCAGCATTTT	CASSSRGGNQPQHF
13	TRBV6-1	TRBJ1-2	once	-	TGTGCCAGCTTTGTTTGGGCCAGTTCGGGCTACACCTTC	CASFVWASSGYTF
12	TRBV19	TRBJ1-1	-	TRBD1	TGTGCCAGTACCCACAGGGGGTTCGGGGCTTTCTTT	CASTHRGFGAFF
14	TRBV6-5	TRBJ2-7	-	TRBD1	TGTGCCAGCAGTTACGAGGCAGGGGGTCTGGAGCAGTACTTC	CASSYEAGGLEQYF
15	TRBV6-5	TRBJ1-5	-	TRBD1	TGTGCCAGACACCTGACAGGGAAGTACAATCAGCCCCAGCATTTT	CARHLTGKYNQPQHF
13	TRBV19	TRBJ1-1	-	-	TGTGCCAGTAGTACCCGACCGGGGATGGGTGCTTTCTTT	CASSTRPGMGAFF
15	TRBV15	TRBJ2-7	-	TRBD1	TGTGCCACCAGCAGGGACAGGCTGAGTAACTACGAGCAGTACTTC	CATSRDRLSNYEQYF
14	TRBV7-6	TRBJ2-5	-	TRBD1	TGTGCCAGCAGCTTAGGTGGGGACAGGGAGACCCAGTACTTC	CASSLGGDRETQYF
16	TRBV9	TRBJ1-3	-	TRBD1	TGTGCCAGCAGCGTAGTAGGAGGGGGCGGTGGAAACACCATATATTTT	CASSVVGGGGGNTIYF
11	TRBV19	TRBJ1-6	-	-	TGTGCCACCCGAGGAGACTCCCCCCTCCACTTT	CATRGDSPLHF
17	TRBV5-1	TRBJ1-2	-	-	TGCGCCAGCAGCCCCGGCGGAGGGTCTTATTCCCTCTATGGCTACACCTTC	CASSPGGGSYSLYGYTF
15	TRBV28	TRBJ2-7	-	TRBD1	TGTGCCGCGGCCGGTGCTCCTGGGACAGCCTACGAGCAGTACTTC	CAAAGAPGTAYEQYF
15	TRBV2	TRBJ2-2	-	TRBD2	TGTGCCAGCAGTCAACTAGCGGGGGTCCCCGGGGAGCTGTTTTTT	CASSQLAGVPGELFF
13	TRBV2	TRBJ1-1	-	-	TGTGCCAGCAGTGAAGGGCTGCACACTGAAGCTTTCTTT	CASSEGLHTEAFF
13	TRBV11-1	TRBJ2-7	-	-	TGTGCCAGCAGCTTAGATGGGCAGCTCGAGCAGTACTTC	CASSLDGQLEQYF
14	TRBV11-2	TRBJ2-7	-	TRBD1	TGTGCCAGCAGCTTAGTGGCAGGGGGCCACGAGCAGTACTTC	CASSLVAGGHEQYF
14	TRBV18	TRBJ1-1	-	-	TGTGCCAGCTCTCCGGGACACCCGAACACTGAAGCTTTCTTT	CASSPGHPNTEAFF
15	TRBV5-1	TRBJ2-1	-	-	TGCGCCAGCAGCTCAGGTGGGGCCGCCTACAATGAGCAGTTCTTC	CASSSGGAAYNEQFF
12	TRBV30	TRBJ2-7	-	-	TGTGCCTGGAGTGTACAGGGTAACGAGCAGTACTTC	CAWSVQGNEQYF
13	TRBV5-1	TRBJ1-2	-	-	TGCGCCAGCAGCTTGAAAGGGGACTATGGCTACACCTTC	CASSLKGDYGYTF
16	TRBV7-3	TRBJ2-2	-	TRBD1	TGTGCCAGCAGCCTTACAGGGGGAACGAACACCGGGGAGCTGTTTTTT	CASSLTGGTNTGELFF
14	TRBV27	TRBJ1-1	-	-	TGTGCCAGCAGTTTGGGTAACAGGGATACTGAAGCTTTCTTT	CASSLGNRDTEAFF
14	TRBV5-6	TRBJ2-7	-	-	TGTGCCAGCAGCTTGAAGGGGGAGCTCTACGAGCAGTACTTC	CASSLKGELYEQYF
14	TRBV11-2	TRBJ1-2	-	TRBD1	TGTGCCAGCAGCTTTGACAGGGGTGGTTATGGCTACACCTTC	CASSFDRGGYGYTF
15	TRBV14	TRBJ2-5	-	TRBD2	TGTGCCAGCAGCCATCGGACTAGCGGGGGAGAGACCCAGTACTTC	CASSHRTSGGETQYF
12	TRBV7-2	TRBJ2-1	-	TRBD1	TGTGCCAGCAGCTCCGCCAGGGGGGAGCAGTTCTTC	CASSSARGEQFF
15	TRBV10-3	TRBJ2-1	-	TRBD2	TGTGCCATCAGTGAGTGGCTAGCGGGAGCGATGGAGCAGTTCTTC	CAISEWLAGAMEQFF
13	TRBV7-6	TRBJ1-2	-	TRBD1	TGTGCCAGCAGCACCCCGACAGGGGATGGCTACACCTTC	CASSTPTGDGYTF
13	TRBV29-1	TRBJ1-1	-	-	TGCAGCGTCAACAGCTACATGAACACTGAAGCTTTCTTT	CSVNSYMNTEAFF
15	TRBV6-1	TRBJ1-5	-	TRBD1	TGTGCCAGCAGCGGGACAGGGGCGAACAATCAGCCCCAGCATTTT	CASSGTGANNQPQHF
13	TRBV28	TRBJ1-2	-	-	TGTGCCAGCAGCCCGCAGGCTCCGAATGGCTACACCTTC	CASSPQAPNGYTF
16	TRBV14	TRBJ1-3	-	-	TGTGCCAGCAGCCAAGATGCGGAGAGCTCTGGAAACACCATATATTTT	CASSQDAESSGNTIYF
16	TRBV19	TRBJ2-2	-	-	TGTGCCAGTAACCCCCAGCCCGGGGGAGGCACCGGGGAGCTGTTTTTT	CASNPQPGGGTGELFF
13	TRBV12-5	TRBJ2-3	-	-	TGTGCTAGTGGCCAAATCTCGGGGGATACGCAGTATTTT	CASGQISGDTQYF